This T cell receptor beta chain was captured in a study of T-cell reconstitution after alpha-beta-depleted transplantation in children. Notes on the study in general: Reports say that about two months after transplant, the alpha-beta T cells came out of several hundred graft clones that had expanded. After one year, T-cell counts and TCRbeta diversity mostly came from new T cells.

Notes on this clonotype: Its antigen remains unidentified.

For TCRbeta, the library was prepared with unique molecular identifiers. Each CDR3 protein is one row after TCRdb ran MiXCR on the PCR reads. The profile covers almost 250,000 distinct CDR3 sequences, with more than 20% appearing a single time and roughly 2.6% taken by the ten largest. The TCR comes from a girl aged 2 to 10 with Fanconi anemia, due to receive a stem cell transplant. Sequencing was performed on PBMCs, taken before TCRalphabeta/CD19-depleted stem cell transplant.

CDR3 DNA sequence: TGCAGTGCTAACACCCTTGAAGCTTTCTTT. This encodes CSANTLEAFF. The chain carries TRBV20-1 and TRBJ1-1; D gene unclear. Trimming removed 4 bases at V and 7 bases at J, with 7 bases between. From germline, CDR1 is DFQATT and CDR2 SNEGSKA (reference sequence). The CDR3 is 10 residues long.